This T cell receptor beta chain emerged from a study of T cell repertoires in cytomegalovirus infection. About the research overall: Both CMV infection and a matching HLA type were indicated by public TCR beta signatures.

On this clonotype itself: The target antigen is unknown.

MiXCR, run by TCRdb on the reads, gives a single entry per CDR3 protein. The sample holds some 680,000 distinct CDR3 sequences; approximately 34% are singletons and the top ten take under 3%. General observations from the study: Frequencies of public TCR beta families were cumulated, and this identified carriers of CMV plus the relevant HLA.

Germline V lookup: CDR1 SQVTM, CDR2 ANQGSEA. With V trimmed by 0 bases and J by 2 bases, 7 bases remained unmatched. The CDR3 has 15 residues. The sequence came from a human donor in good health (CMV status not recorded). Some clones in this sample may be carry-over from other donors' samples. The sample was PBMCs. This chain links TRBV29-1 with TRBJ2-7, with 7 nucleotides matching TRBD1. The CDR3 DNA reads as TGCAGCGTTGAAGACCCGACAGGGAATGCCTACGAGCAGTACTTC. Its translation is CSVEDPTGNAYEQYF.